The 23 T cell receptor beta chains given below trace back to one sample, sequenced in a study of PD-1 blockade in mismatch repair-deficient tumors (dated by TCRdb to between 2016 and 2019). Library preparation used the immunoSEQ multiplex PCR assay. Here the immuneACCESS table is served through TCRdb, limited to in-frame sequences with V and J called. Missing clones are a known gap in these copies; in checked studies unresolved V genes cover under half, and the rest lacks a known reason. This sample gives roughly 70,000 clones in total; about 72% of them show up just once. Roughly 6% of the sample lies in the top ten. Material: peripheral blood, obtained 2 weeks after starting pembrolizumab. The receptors originated from an adult with mismatch repair-deficient cancer.

This clone was recorded once. The gene calls are TRBV2 and TRBJ1-3; no firm D call. V was trimmed by 5 bases and J by 4 bases, leaving 3 bases between them. The CDR3 extends over 11 amino acids. Germline assignment: CDR1 SNHLY and CDR2 FYNNEI. The CDR3 region is CASSSGNTIYF. The CDR3 DNA is TGTGCCAGCAGTTCGGGAAACACCATATATTTT.

This sequence joins TRBV21-1 and TRBJ2-7. TRBV21-1 is noted as a pseudogene. This CDR3 spans 16 amino acids. The DNA for the CDR3 is TGTGCCAGCAGCAAAGGGGGGACGAGGAGCTCCTACGAGCAGTACTTC. As protein: CASSKGGTRSSYEQYF.

The chain combines TRBV11-2 with TRBJ2-2; D perhaps matches TRBD2 (6 bases). Trimming shortened V by 5 bases and J by 5 bases, and 12 bases separated the two germline ends. The germline gives CDR1 SGHAT, CDR2 FQNNGV. The CDR3 loop spans 14 amino acids. The CDR3 here is CASSRGGVTGELFF. CDR3 in DNA: TGTGCCAGCAGCCGCGGCGGGGTGACCGGGGAGCTGTTTTTT.

This clone has only one observation. The chain joins TRBV6-6 to TRBJ2-7; possible D gene TRBD2, 6 bases. This CDR3 is 13 amino acids long. The V gene's germline CDR1 is MNHNY and CDR2 SVGAGI (reference sequence). Trimming took off 0 bases at V and 5 bases at J, with 8 bases between the two ends. CDR3 DNA: TGTGCCAGCAGTTACTCCTCGGGGGACGAGCAGTACTTC. It codes for CASSYSSGDEQYF.

The table lists this clone with a count of one. This chain's CDR3 is CASSLGTAWYTEAFF. In DNA, the CDR3 is TGTGCCAGCAGCTTAGGAACAGCCTGGTACACTGAAGCTTTCTTT. The chain links TRBV5-8 to TRBJ1-1; the D is unclear. The ends were cut back, 2 bases at V and 3 bases at J, with 14 bases in the middle. CDR1 is SGHTS and CDR2 is YDEGEE in the germline V gene. The CDR3 runs to 15 residues.

The V call is TRBV27, the J call TRBJ2-7; tentative D call: TRBD1 (6 bases). Germline loops: CDR1 MNHEY, CDR2 SMNVEV (reference sequence). V lost 6 bases and J 3 bases, leaving 15 bases between the germline ends. This CDR3 region has 14 residues. CDR3 residues: CASRPLGTHYEQYF. The CDR3 DNA is TGTGCCAGCAGGCCTTTAGGGACACACTACGAGCAGTACTTC.

This clone has more than one count but fewer than ten. This chain links TRBV12-5 with TRBJ1-1; 9 bases align to TRBD1. CDR1 is LGHNT, CDR2 FRNRAP, per germline. The length of the CDR3 is 15 residues. V lost 3 bases, J lost 4 bases, and 6 bases stayed unmatched. CDR3 sequence (DNA): TGTGCTAGTGGTTTATGGACAGGGGTTGTCACTGAAGCTTTCTTT. Translation: CASGLWTGVVTEAFF.

This clone came up a few times. J is TRBJ1-3 and V is TRBV6-5; unclear D gene. This CDR3 contains 14 residues. Germline-derived CDR1 and CDR2 are MNHEY and SVGAGI. The V gene lost 10 bases and the J gene lost 0 bases, with 13 bases spanning the gap. The CDR3 region is CATINLISGNTIYF. Here the CDR3 DNA reads TGTGCCACCATTAACCTAATCTCTGGAAACACCATATATTTT.

This clone came up once. The rearrangement links TRBV15 to TRBJ2-2, with D perhaps matching TRBD2 (6 bases). The length of the CDR3 is 16 residues. CDR1 and CDR2 from the germline V gene are LNHNV and YYDKDF (reference sequence). Deletions cut 0 bases from V and 6 bases from J, with 14 bases between. CDR3 nucleotide sequence: TGTGCCACCAGCAGAGATCTCAGCGGCGGGGCCGGGGAGCTGTTTTTT. It encodes CATSRDLSGGAGELFF. Full variable domain (rest looked up from reference TRBV15 and TRBJ2-2): DAMVIQNPRYQVTQFGKPVTLSCSQTLNHNVMYWYQQKSSQAPKLLFHYYDKDFNNEADTPDNFQSRRPNTSFCFLDIRSPGLGDTAMYLCATSRDLSGGAGELFFGEGSRLTVL.

The chain employs TRBV5-1 and TRBJ1-1; a weak D match, TRBD1 (6 bases). V was cut by 2 bases and J by 11 bases, with 19 bases left in between. CDR1 is SGHRS, CDR2 YFSETQ, per germline. The CDR3 covers 14 residues. CDR3 amino acids: CASSFDLNGGPAFF. For the CDR3, the DNA is TGCGCCAGCAGCTTTGATCTTAACGGGGGCCCGGCTTTCTTT.

The gene calls are TRBV6-5 and TRBJ1-1; the D is unclear. This CDR3 is built from 16 residues. The V end lost 0 bases, the J end lost 5 bases, and 16 bases lay between the germline ends. CDR1 MNHEY and CDR2 SVGAGI come from the germline V gene. The CDR3 protein is CASSYSLMGGKTEAFF. For the CDR3, the DNA is TGTGCCAGCAGTTACTCCCTCATGGGTGGGAAGACTGAAGCTTTCTTT.

This clone was seen once. CDR3 nucleotides: TGCGCCAGCAGCCAATCTCCGGGAGCTCACACAGATACGCAGTATTTT. Amino acid sequence: CASSQSPGAHTDTQYF. The gene calls are TRBV4-1 and TRBJ2-3; D may be TRBD2 (6 bases). This CDR3 is built from 16 residues. Germline loops: CDR1 MGHRA, CDR2 YSYEKL. Deletions cut 2 bases from V and 2 bases from J, with 14 bases between.

On this clone: The identical CDR3 is also encoded by other nucleotide sequences in the sample. This chain uses TRBV11-3 with TRBJ2-3, with 7 bases identical to TRBD2. Germline V lookup: CDR1 SGHNT, CDR2 YENEEA. The CDR3 runs 16 residues. Trimming at V came to 5 bases and at J to 1 base, leaving 9 bases not matched to a gene. CDR3 nucleotide sequence: TGTGCCAGCAGCCCTCCGGGGGGAGGGGGCACAGATACGCAGTATTTT. Its protein product is CASSPPGGGGTDTQYF.

In DNA, the CDR3 is TGTGCCAGCCGTTTGTGGGGGGCCCAGCGGGGCTACACCTTC. As protein: CASRLWGAQRGYTF. The chain couples TRBV5-6 to TRBJ1-2; D might be TRBD1 (6 bases). Germline CDR1 SGHDT, CDR2 YYEEEE. The CDR3 runs 14 residues. Between the trimmed V and J ends, which lost 7 bases and 8 bases, there was a span of 21 bases.

The gene calls are TRBV27 and TRBJ2-4, with TRBD2 matching 11 bases. Germline CDR1 MNHEY, CDR2 SMNVEV (reference sequence). Trimming took 3 bases from V and 3 from J; bases not matched to a gene: 10. This CDR3 has 18 amino acids. As DNA, the CDR3 is TGTGCCAGCAGTTTCTTGCCACTAGCGGGAGCGGACAAAAACATTCAGTACTTC. The encoded protein is CASSFLPLAGADKNIQYF.

This clone was seen only once. The gene calls are TRBV7-9 and TRBJ2-3; D unresolved. CDR3 length: 15 amino acids. Looked up from germline, CDR1 is SEHNR and CDR2 is FQNEAQ (reference sequence). V lost 0 bases and J lost 1, with 8 bases in between. CDR3 sequence (DNA): TGTGCCAGCAGCTTAGCCAGACTGGGCACAGATACGCAGTATTTT. This gives the protein CASSLARLGTDTQYF.

The CDR3 coding sequence is TGTGCCAGCAGCTTTTCCGGGGGCAACACCGGGGAGCTGTTTTTT. It is translated as CASSFSGGNTGELFF. The chain uses TRBV11-3 and TRBJ2-2; D assignment may be TRBD1 or TRBD2 (6 bases each). Per the germline V gene, CDR1 is SGHNT and CDR2 is YENEEA. V was pared by 3 bases and J by 2 bases, with 10 bases between. The CDR3 runs 15 residues.

This chain joins TRBV5-1 and TRBJ2-7, with no clear D. Between the trimmed V and J ends, which lost 4 bases and 4 bases, there was a span of 9 bases. The CDR3 loop spans 12 amino acids. CDR1 is SGHRS, CDR2 YFSETQ, per germline. The CDR3 protein is CASSQNSYEQYF. The CDR3 nucleotides read TGCGCCAGCAGCCAAAACTCATACGAGCAGTACTTC.

By share, this clone ranks as large. This chain connects TRBV13 to TRBJ2-7; TRBD1 matches at 10 bases. J was trimmed by 4 bases and V by 5 bases; bases with no gene match: 8. Germline V gene sequence: CDR1 PRHDT, CDR2 FYEKMQ (reference sequence). This CDR3 is built from 15 residues. DNA for the CDR3: TGTGCCAGCAGCCCCCCGGGACAGGGGCTTTACGAGCAGTACTTC. This gives the protein CASSPPGQGLYEQYF.

The chain joins TRBV5-6 to TRBJ2-2, with D possibly matching TRBD1 (6 bases). From germline, CDR1 is SGHDT and CDR2 YYEEEE. Trimming cost V 4 bases and J 0 bases, with 16 bases left between them. There are 17 residues in the CDR3. CDR3 sequence (DNA): TGTGCCAGCAGCCCCAAGGTAGGGGGAGCGAACACCGGGGAGCTGTTTTTT. Amino acids: CASSPKVGGANTGELFF.

This rearrangement joins TRBV15 to TRBJ1-1; no clear D. The CDR3 loop spans 16 amino acids. V dropped 2 bases and J dropped 1 base, with 14 bases sitting between them. Germline V gene lookup returns CDR1 LNHNV and CDR2 YYDKDF (reference sequence). The CDR3 DNA reads TGTGCCACCAGCAGACCGGGAGGCGGGCGGAACACTGAAGCTTTCTTT. It is translated as CATSRPGGGRNTEAFF.

This chain links TRBV19 with TRBJ1-5; 10 nucleotides agree with TRBD1. Germline V gene sequence: CDR1 LNHDA, CDR2 SQIVND (reference sequence). The CDR3 extends over 16 amino acids. The V gene end was trimmed by 5 bases and the J gene end by 5 bases; junction bases not matched to a gene: 9. The CDR3 is CASSPRTGGMDQPQHF. As DNA, the CDR3 is TGTGCCAGTAGTCCTCGGACAGGGGGAATGGATCAGCCCCAGCATTTT.

The chain employs TRBV18 and TRBJ2-6; possibly TRBD2 for D (6 bases). This CDR3 has 15 residues. In germline, CDR1 is KGHSH, CDR2 LQKENI. Trimming took 6 bases from V and 4 from J, leaving 13 bases between them. CDR3 sequence reads: CASSRTTVGANVLTF. CDR3 nucleotides: TGTGCCAGCTCCCGGACTACCGTAGGGGCCAACGTCCTGACTTTC.